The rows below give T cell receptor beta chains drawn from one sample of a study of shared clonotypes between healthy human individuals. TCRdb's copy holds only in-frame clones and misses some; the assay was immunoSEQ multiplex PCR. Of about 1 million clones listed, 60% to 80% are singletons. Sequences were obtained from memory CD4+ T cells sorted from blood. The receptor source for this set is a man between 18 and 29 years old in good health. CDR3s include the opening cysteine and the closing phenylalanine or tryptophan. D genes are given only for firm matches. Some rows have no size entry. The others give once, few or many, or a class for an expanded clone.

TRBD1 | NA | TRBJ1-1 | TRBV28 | CASSPTGTGVGAFF | TGTGCCAGCAGTCCGACCGGGACAGGGGTGGGAGCTTTCTTT
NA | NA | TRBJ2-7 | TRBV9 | CASSVEGARLNEQYF | TGTGCCAGCAGCGTAGAGGGAGCGCGGCTGAACGAGCAGTACTTC
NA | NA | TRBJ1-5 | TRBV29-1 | CSVQDSRGGNQPQHF | TGCAGCGTCCAGGACAGCCGTGGAGGCAATCAGCCCCAGCATTTT
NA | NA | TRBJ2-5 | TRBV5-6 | CASSPGLGETQYF | TGTGCCAGCAGCCCGGGACTCGGAGAGACCCAGTACTTC
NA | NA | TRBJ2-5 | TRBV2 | CASSHGLDKETQYF | TGTGCCAGCAGCCACGGACTGGATAAAGAGACCCAGTACTTC
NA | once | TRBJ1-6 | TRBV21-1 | CASNRGSYNSPLHF | TGTGCCAGCAATAGGGGCTCTTATAATTCACCCCTCCACTTT
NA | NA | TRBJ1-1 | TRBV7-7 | CASSLLGVGDEAFF | TGTGCTAGCAGCTTATTAGGGGTAGGAGACGAGGCTTTCTTT
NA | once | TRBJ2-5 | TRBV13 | CASSVGGGQETQYF | TGTGCCAGCAGCGTCGGAGGAGGACAAGAGACCCAGTACTTC
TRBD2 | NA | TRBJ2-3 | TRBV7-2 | CASSSRTSGRARTDTQYF | TGTGCCAGCAGCTCACGGACTAGCGGGAGGGCCAGGACAGATACGCAGTATTTT
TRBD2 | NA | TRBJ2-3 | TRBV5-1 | CASSPRGAGEGDTQYF | TGCGCCAGCAGCCCCCGGGGAGCGGGAGAAGGGGATACGCAGTATTTT
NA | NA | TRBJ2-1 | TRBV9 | CASSPGQGYNEQFF | TGTGCCAGCAGCCCCGGCCAGGGCTACAATGAGCAGTTCTTC
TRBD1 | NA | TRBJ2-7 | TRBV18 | CASSSLDRDEQYF | TGTGCCAGCTCATCCTTAGACAGGGACGAGCAGTACTTC
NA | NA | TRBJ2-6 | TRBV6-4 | CASSGDSNVLTF | TGTGCCAGCAGTGGTGACAGCAACGTCCTGACTTTC
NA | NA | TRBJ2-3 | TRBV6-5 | CASSYRLAGATDTQYF | TGTGCCAGCAGTTACCGACTCGCGGGGGCGACAGATACGCAGTATTTT
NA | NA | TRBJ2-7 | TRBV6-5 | CASSYVDGHYEQYF | TGTGCCAGCAGTTACGTGGACGGGCACTACGAGCAGTACTTC
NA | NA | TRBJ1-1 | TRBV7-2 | CASSLWGYDTEAFF | TGTGCCAGCAGCTTATGGGGGTACGACACTGAAGCTTTCTTT
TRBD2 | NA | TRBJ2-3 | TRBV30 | CAWMGGTSGHTDTQYF | TGTGCCTGGATGGGAGGGACTAGCGGACACACAGATACGCAGTATTTT
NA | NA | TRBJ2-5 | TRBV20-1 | CSARVSETQYF | TGCAGTGCTAGAGTCAGTGAGACCCAGTACTTC
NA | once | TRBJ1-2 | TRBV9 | CASSVGSNYGYTF | TGTGCCAGCAGCGTGGGCAGTAACTATGGCTACACCTTC
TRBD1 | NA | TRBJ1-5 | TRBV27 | CASSLMGQGGQPQHF | TGTGCCAGCAGTTTAATGGGACAGGGTGGTCAGCCCCAGCATTTT
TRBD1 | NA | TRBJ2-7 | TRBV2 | CASIPGGGQGIWKHF | TGTGCCAGCATCCCCGGAGGGGGACAGGGAATCTGGAAGCACTTC
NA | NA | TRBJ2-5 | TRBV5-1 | CASSLLGAYQETQYF | TGCGCCAGCAGCTTGCTCGGGGCTTACCAAGAGACCCAGTACTTC
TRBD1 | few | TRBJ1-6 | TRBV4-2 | CASRRQGGGDNSPLHF | TGTGCCAGCAGAAGACAGGGTGGTGGGGATAATTCACCCCTCCACTTT
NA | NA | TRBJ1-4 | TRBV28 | CASSFTGTDNEKLFF | TGTGCCAGCAGCTTCACCGGGACTGATAATGAAAAACTGTTTTTT
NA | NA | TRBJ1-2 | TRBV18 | CASSPTGGNYGYTF | TGTGCCAGCTCACCAACGGGGGGAAACTATGGCTACACCTTC
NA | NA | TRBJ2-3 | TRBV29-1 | CSVMRRDTDTQYF | TGCAGCGTCATGAGGAGAGACACAGATACGCAGTATTTT
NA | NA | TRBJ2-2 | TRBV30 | CAWSVIGGGELFF | TGTGCCTGGAGTGTTATAGGGGGCGGGGAGCTGTTTTTT
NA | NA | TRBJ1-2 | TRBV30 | CAWSVHGAHLGYTF | TGTGCCTGGAGTGTACACGGGGCCCATCTCGGCTACACCTTC
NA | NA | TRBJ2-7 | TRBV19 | CASRGSGVYEQYF | TGTGCCAGCCGGGGGAGCGGAGTCTACGAGCAGTACTTC
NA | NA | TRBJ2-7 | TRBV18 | CASQPGSGYEQYF | TGTGCCAGCCAGCCGGGAAGTGGCTACGAGCAGTACTTC
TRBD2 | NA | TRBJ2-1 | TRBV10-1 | CANIISGRAEQFF | TGCGCCAACATAATTAGCGGGAGGGCTGAGCAGTTCTTC
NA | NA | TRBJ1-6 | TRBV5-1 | CASSLFATGSNSPLHF | TGCGCCAGCAGCTTGTTTGCGACAGGTTCAAATTCACCCCTCCACTTT
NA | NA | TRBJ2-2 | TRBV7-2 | CASSLAFPTGELFF | TGTGCCAGCAGCTTAGCGTTCCCCACCGGGGAGCTGTTTTTT
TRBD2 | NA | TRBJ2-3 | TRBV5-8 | CASSSRQTSGAVDTQYF | TGTGCCAGCAGCTCCCGCCAGACTAGCGGGGCCGTAGATACGCAGTATTTT
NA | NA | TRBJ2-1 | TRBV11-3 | CASSPAGTQANEQFF | TGTGCCAGCAGCCCCGCCGGGACCCAAGCCAATGAGCAGTTCTTC
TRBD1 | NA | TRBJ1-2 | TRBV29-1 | CSGTGTGNYGYTF | TGCAGCGGGACCGGGACAGGGAACTATGGCTACACCTTC
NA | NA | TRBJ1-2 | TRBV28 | CASRQGEGRGYTF | TGTGCCAGCAGACAGGGTGAGGGCCGCGGCTACACCTTC
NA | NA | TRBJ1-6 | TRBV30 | CAWSGDSYNSPLHF | TGTGCCTGGAGTGGGGACTCCTATAATTCACCCCTCCACTTT
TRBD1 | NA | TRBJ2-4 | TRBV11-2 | CASRTGTGGSVSKNIQYF | TGTGCCAGCAGAACCGGGACAGGGGGATCGGTTTCCAAAAACATTCAGTACTTC
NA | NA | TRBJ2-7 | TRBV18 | CASSPPGIPNEQYF | TGTGCCAGCTCACCACCGGGGATTCCCAACGAGCAGTACTTC
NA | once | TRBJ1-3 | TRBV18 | CASSPAAGGGNTIYF | TGTGCCAGCTCACCCGCTGCGGGAGGCGGAAACACCATATATTTT
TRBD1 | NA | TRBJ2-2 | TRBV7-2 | CASSLRWDRRVAGELFF | TGTGCCAGCAGCTTAAGGTGGGACAGGAGGGTCGCAGGGGAGCTGTTTTTT
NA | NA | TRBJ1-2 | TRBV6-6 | CASRPPSNYGYTF | TGTGCCAGCAGACCTCCATCTAACTATGGCTACACCTTC
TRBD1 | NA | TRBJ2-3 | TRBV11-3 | CASSLTGQGTDTQYF | TGTGCCAGCAGCTTAACGGGACAGGGGACAGATACGCAGTATTTT
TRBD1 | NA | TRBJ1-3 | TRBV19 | CASSPGQVRGSTIYF | TGTGCCAGTAGCCCAGGACAGGTTCGGGGAAGCACCATATATTTT
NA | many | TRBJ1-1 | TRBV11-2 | CASSPLLGGDTEAFF | TGTGCCAGCAGCCCCTTGCTGGGGGGGGACACTGAAGCTTTCTTT
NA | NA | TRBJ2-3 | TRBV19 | CASSIFPPRSTDTQYF | TGTGCCAGTAGTATCTTCCCTCCGAGGAGCACAGATACGCAGTATTTT
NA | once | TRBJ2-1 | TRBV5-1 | CASSPEPGTNNEQFF | TGCGCCAGCAGCCCCGAACCCGGGACCAACAATGAGCAGTTCTTC
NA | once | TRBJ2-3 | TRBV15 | CATSRGDTDTQYF | TGTGCCACCAGCAGGGGAGATACAGATACGCAGTATTTT
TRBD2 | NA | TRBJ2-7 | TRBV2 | CASTQREVYEQYF | TGTGCCAGCACCCAGCGGGAGGTTTACGAGCAGTACTTC
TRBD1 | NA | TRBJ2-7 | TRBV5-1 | CASSFITGVAQEQYF | TGCGCCAGCAGCTTTATAACAGGGGTGGCTCAGGAGCAGTACTTC
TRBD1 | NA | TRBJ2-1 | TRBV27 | CATPLVGQGDNEQFF | TGTGCCACCCCCCTAGTAGGACAGGGGGACAATGAGCAGTTCTTC
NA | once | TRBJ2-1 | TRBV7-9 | CASSLANDNEQFF | TGTGCCAGCAGCTTAGCGAACGACAATGAGCAGTTCTTC
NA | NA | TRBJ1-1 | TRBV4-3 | CASSQDYQGGTEAFF | TGCGCCAGCAGCCAAGATTATCAGGGAGGGACTGAAGCTTTCTTT
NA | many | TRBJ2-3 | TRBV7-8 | CASSPTHGTDTQYF | TGTGCCAGCAGCCCGACTCACGGCACAGATACGCAGTATTTT
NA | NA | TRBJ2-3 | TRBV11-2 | CASSLEPRTDTQYF | TGTGCCAGCAGCTTAGAACCCAGGACAGATACGCAGTATTTT
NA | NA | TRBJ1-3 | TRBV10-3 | CATEQGSGNTIYF | TGTGCCACCGAACAGGGATCTGGAAACACCATATATTTT
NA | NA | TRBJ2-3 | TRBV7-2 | CASSQGGTRDTQYF | TGTGCCAGCAGCCAGGGGGGGACAAGAGATACGCAGTATTTT
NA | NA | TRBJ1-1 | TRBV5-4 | CASSPTAPETEAFF | TGTGCCAGCAGCCCGACGGCTCCGGAGACTGAAGCTTTCTTT
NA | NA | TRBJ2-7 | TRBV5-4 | CASSFDGSYEQYF | TGTGCCAGCAGCTTTGACGGATCCTACGAGCAGTACTTC